These 9 T cell receptor beta chains share one sample of origin, sequenced in a study of CD8 T cells in ankylosing spondylitis. General study findings and limits: It appeared that ankylosing spondylitis blood was characterized by a TCR beta motif of about 8 highly homologous variants.

These TCRs are of unknown antigen specificity. TCRdb passed the 5' RACE reads through MiXCR, listing each CDR3 protein once. The sample has 330,000 or so distinct CDR3 sequences, around 8% seen once. Material: blood, either unsorted or a sorted T cell fraction (not recorded which). Source of these receptors: a male donor with ankylosing spondylitis.

V usage is TRBV7-9 and J usage is TRBJ1-4; maybe TRBD1 (5 bases). Trimming took 2 bases from V and 8 from J, leaving 9 bases between them. CDR1 is SEHNR, CDR2 FQNEAQ, per germline (reference sequence). The CDR3 spans 13 residues. The CDR3 nucleotides read TGTGCCAGCAGCTTACAGGGATTGGAAAAACTGTTTTTT. This sequence encodes CASSLQGLEKLFF.

This clonotype was observed a handful of times. J is TRBJ2-7 and V is TRBV5-1; TRBD2 matches 11 bases. There are 16 residues in the CDR3. Germline V gene sequence: CDR1 SGHRS, CDR2 YFSETQ. Trimming cost V 4 bases and J 1 base; bases outside gene matches: 7. The DNA for the CDR3 is TGCGCCAGCAGCCCAAGGACTAGCGGGCCTTCCTACGAGCAGTACTTC. This codes for CASSPRTSGPSYEQYF.

A few counts support this clonotype. The chain is built from TRBV12-5 and TRBJ1-5; D ambiguous. V was pared by 8 bases and J by 5 bases, with 13 bases between. This CDR3 has 13 residues. Germline values: CDR1 LGHNT, CDR2 FRNRAP. The CDR3 DNA reads TGTGCTAGTACTAGGGAGGCCCATCAGCCCCAGCATTTT. This codes for CASTREAHQPQHF.

The chain uses TRBV20-1 and TRBJ1-4, with 7 positions matching TRBD1. Trimming took 3 bases from V and 1 from J; bases not matched to a gene: 5. The CDR3 has 15 residues. Germline V gene data show CDR1 as DFQATT and CDR2 as SNEGSKA (reference sequence). The CDR3 is CSARRGDRTNEKLFF. Written as DNA, the CDR3 is TGCAGTGCTAGGAGGGGGGACAGAACTAATGAAAAACTGTTTTTT.

This clonotype appeared many times. This chain uses TRBV20-1 with TRBJ2-1; TRBD2 agrees at 14 bases. CDR3 length equals 18 residues. Germline V gene lookup returns CDR1 DFQATT and CDR2 SNEGSKA (reference sequence). V trimming: 6 bases; J trimming: 4 bases; junction bases outside the gene matches: 14. CDR3 nucleotide sequence: TGCAGTGCAAAGGGACTAGCGGGAGTCGTCACCCGGTACAATGAGCAGTTCTTC. As protein: CSAKGLAGVVTRYNEQFF.

This chain links TRBV5-1 with TRBJ1-2; D may be TRBD1 (5 bases). Germline V CDR1 and CDR2: SGHRS, YFSETQ. V shed 1 base and J shed 4 bases, with 11 bases lying between them. The CDR3 is 14 residues long. CDR3 coding DNA: TGCGCCAGCAGCTTGAGTTCCAGGGTCTATGGCTACACCTTC. This encodes CASSLSSRVYGYTF.

This clonotype came up many times. CDR3 residues: CASTPVQGAITF. The CDR3 DNA reads TGTGCCAGCACCCCGGTGCAGGGGGCAATCACCTTC. The V and J genes are TRBV7-2 and TRBJ1-2; 8 bases agree with TRBD1. There are 12 residues in the CDR3. Per germline, CDR1 SGHTA and CDR2 FQGNSA. With V trimmed by 7 bases and J by 13 bases, 11 bases remained unmatched.

A few counts support this clonotype. V gene TRBV29-1 combines with J gene TRBJ1-3; perhaps TRBD1 as D (6 bases). V lost 7 bases to trimming and J lost 0 bases, with 10 bases between them. This CDR3 has 13 amino acids. The V gene's germline CDR1 is SQVTM and CDR2 ANQGSEA. The CDR3 DNA sequence: TGCAGCGCCCTACAGGGCTCTGGAAACACCATATATTTT. It translates to CSALQGSGNTIYF.

This chain connects TRBV20-1 to TRBJ2-2; 11 nucleotides agree with TRBD2. In germline, CDR1 is DFQATT, CDR2 SNEGSKA (reference sequence). There are 15 residues in the CDR3. V was pared by 1 base and J by 6 bases, with 4 bases of the junction left unmatched. CDR3 region: CSARVPGLAAGELFF. The CDR3 nucleotides read TGCAGTGCTAGAGTCCCGGGACTAGCGGCCGGGGAGCTGTTTTTT.